This T cell receptor (beta chain) was sequenced during a study of CD8 T cells in Susac syndrome. Notes on the study in general: It was acknowledged in the study that the number of individuals who were included in its TCR sequencing and HLA analysis was relatively small.

0.5 to 1 ug RNA was reverse transcribed with random hexamers. TCRdb itself ran the immunoSEQ multiplex PCR reads through MiXCR, one entry per CDR3 protein. The sample gives about 140,000 distinct CDR3 sequences, approximately 95% of which show up once; about 0.15% is in the top ten. Concerning this clonotype itself: Its antigen is unknown.

Germline-derived CDR1 and CDR2 are SGDLS and YYNGEE. Trimming removed 3 bases from V and 6 bases from J, with 13 bases in between. This CDR3 spans 15 amino acids. Sequencing was performed on CD4+ T cells from PBMCs. The V call is TRBV9, the J call TRBJ1-6; D possibly corresponds to TRBD1 (5 bases). The receptor was derived from a human donor with Susac syndrome. The CDR3 region has the DNA TGTGCCAGCAGCGAATCGACAGCAACTAATTCACCCCTCCACTTT. Translating gives CASSESTATNSPLHF.